One sample yielded the 20 T cell receptor beta chains listed below, sequenced in a study of T cells expressing NK-cell markers. TCRdb re-called the 5' RACE reads and catalogs CDR3 proteins one per entry, DNA excluded. The table for this sample gives fewer than 300,000 distinct CDR3 sequences. Sequenced: blood T cells: a sorted CD56 or NKG2C T cell subset, CD4+ or CD8+ T cells, or bulk PBMC T cells (not recorded which). These receptor sequences come from a woman aged 18 to 75 in good health.

The V gene is TRBV18, the J gene TRBJ2-3; TCRdb picks TRBD1, but there is no DNA to check that call. Germline values: CDR1 KGHSH, CDR2 LQKENI. The CDR3 covers 16 residues. CDR3 protein: CASSPWGGEITDTQYF.

This rearrangement joins TRBV7-3 to TRBJ2-3; absent DNA, TCRdb's TRBD1 call cannot be checked. This CDR3 has 19 amino acids. Looked up from germline, CDR1 is SGHTA and CDR2 is FQGTGA. CDR3 region: CASSLMRGQGSPSTDTQYF. Combining the CDR3 with reference TRBV7-3 and TRBJ2-3 gives the whole variable domain GAGVSQTPSNKVTEKGKYVELRCDPISGHTALYWYRQSLGQGPEFLIYFQGTGAADDSGLPNDRFFAVRPEGSVSTLKIQRTERGDSAVYLCASSLMRGQGSPSTDTQYFGPGTRLTVL.

The rearrangement links TRBV7-2 to TRBJ2-3; TCRdb calls TRBD2, which cannot be checked without DNA. The CDR3 is 16 residues long. Germline values: CDR1 SGHTA, CDR2 FQGNSA. The CDR3 is CASSPQASGLTDTQYF.

The V gene is TRBV7-8, the J gene TRBJ1-6. Germline V gene data show CDR1 as SGHVS and CDR2 as FQNEAQ. This CDR3 contains 16 residues. This CDR3 reads CASSSQVRSTNSPLHF. The full variable domain, completed using reference TRBV7-8 and TRBJ1-6, is GAGVSQSPRYKVAKRGQDVALRCDPISGHVSLFWYQQALGQGPEFLTYFQNEAQLDKSGLPSDRFFAERPEGSVSTLKIQRTQQEDSAVYLCASSSQVRSTNSPLHFGNGTRLTVT.

The CDR3 here is CASSLGQYHGYTF. This rearrangement joins TRBV7-9 to TRBJ1-2; the TRBD1 assignment by TCRdb is unverifiable without DNA. The V gene's germline CDR1 is SEHNR and CDR2 FQNEAQ (reference sequence). This CDR3 has 13 amino acids.

This sequence joins TRBV12-3 or TRBV12-4 and TRBJ2-1; the TCRdb D gene call, TRBD1, has no DNA to confirm it. The CDR3 length is 15 residues. CDR3: CASSRTGFLYNEQFF.

The chain is built from TRBV12-3 or TRBV12-4 and TRBJ1-2; no DNA is available, so the TRBD1 call from TCRdb remains unchecked. This CDR3 region has 13 residues. The CDR3 loop is CASSPQGFNGYTF.

The rearrangement uses TRBV19 and TRBJ1-1; TCRdb reports TRBD1, a call that lacks DNA to check it against. Germline CDR1 is LNHDA and CDR2 is SQIVND (reference sequence). The length of the CDR3 is 14 residues. The chain's CDR3 is CASSSRGGDREAFF.

The genes are TRBV20-1 and TRBJ2-7; TCRdb proposes TRBD2, but this gene call is untestable without DNA. The CDR3 loop spans 15 amino acids. CDR1 and CDR2 (germline): DFQATT, SNEGSKA (reference sequence). The CDR3 is CSASYPTSGSGEQYF.

The chain employs TRBV20-1 and TRBJ2-5. Germline CDR1 reads DFQATT; CDR2 reads SNEGSKA (reference sequence). CDR3 length equals 14 residues. CDR3 sequence: CSAPMGFDQETQYF.

V gene TRBV20-1 combines with J gene TRBJ1-2. Germline lookup yields CDR1 DFQATT and CDR2 SNEGSKA (reference sequence). This CDR3 spans 13 amino acids. Here the CDR3 reads CSARWPVGIGYTF.

The CDR3 sequence is CASHRRTQNYGYTF. The chain joins TRBV12-3 or TRBV12-4 to TRBJ1-2. The CDR3 is 14 amino acids.

The chain carries TRBV12-3 or TRBV12-4 and TRBJ2-3; no DNA is available, so the TRBD2 call from TCRdb remains unchecked. The CDR3 runs 17 residues. The CDR3 is CASSFPQRQREWDTQYF.

V is TRBV5-1 and J is TRBJ2-4; TCRdb's D call, TRBD1, is unchecked because there is no DNA. This CDR3 is built from 16 residues. Germline CDR1 SGHRS, CDR2 YFSETQ. This chain's CDR3 is CASSRAGELAKNIQYF.

J is TRBJ2-5 and V is TRBV11-1; the D call of TRBD2 rests on TCRdb alone, since no DNA is present to check it. CDR1 SGHAT and CDR2 FQDESV come from the germline V gene (reference sequence). The CDR3 runs 17 residues. CDR3 region: CASSRTGTSGNQETQYF.

The rearrangement joins TRBV5-1 to TRBJ1-5. From germline, CDR1 is SGHRS and CDR2 YFSETQ. The CDR3 sequence is 13 residues long. CDR3: CASSTQVDQPQHF.

This chain joins TRBV12-3 or TRBV12-4 and TRBJ2-2; the D call from TCRdb, TRBD1, cannot be confirmed without DNA. The CDR3 totals 15 residues. CDR3 sequence: CASRTQYGGSGELFF.

The chain employs TRBV27 and TRBJ1-3. The germline gives CDR1 MNHEY, CDR2 SMNVEV (reference sequence). The CDR3 contains 14 residues. CDR3 in amino acids: CASSLRSSGNTIYF.

V usage is TRBV30 and J usage is TRBJ2-1. This CDR3 spans 11 amino acids. Germline V gene lookup returns CDR1 GTSNPN and CDR2 SVGIG (reference sequence). The CDR3 sequence is CAWGSGNEQFF.

The V gene is TRBV27, the J gene TRBJ2-6. Germline loops: CDR1 MNHEY, CDR2 SMNVEV (reference sequence). CDR3 length: 15 residues. The CDR3 loop is CASSMTGFGANVLTF.